The 28 T cell receptor beta chains reported below all come from one sample, sequenced in a study of blood T cell repertoires in COVID-19. The table came from immunoSEQ multiplex PCR; TCRdb's copy has only in-frame clones and leaves some out. The sample contains approximately 280,000 clones, about 88% of which appear only once. Sequencing was carried out using peripheral blood. The origin of the receptors is a human donor with COVID-19, enrolled during active disease. The donor label of this sample is uncertain.

On this clone itself: Within the sample, other DNA sequences also encode this same CDR3. The genes are TRBV6-5 and TRBJ1-5; 7 bases agree with TRBD1. This CDR3 region has 13 residues. The V gene's germline CDR1 is MNHEY and CDR2 SVGAGI. V lost 6 bases and J lost 4; bases outside the gene matches: 3. Here the CDR3 reads CASSPRGNQPQHF. DNA for the CDR3: TGTGCCAGCAGCCCCAGGGGGAATCAGCCCCAGCATTTT.

V usage is TRBV11-2 and J usage is TRBJ1-6, with no clear D. The CDR3 extends over 15 amino acids. The ends were cut back, 1 base at V and 5 bases at J, with 9 bases in the middle. From germline, CDR1 is SGHAT and CDR2 FQNNGV. For the CDR3, the DNA is TGTGCCAGCAGCTTAGTGACCGACAATAATTCACCCCTCCACTTT. It yields the protein CASSLVTDNNSPLHF.

With regard to this clone: Distinct nucleotide sequences in the sample also encode this CDR3. The chain has TRBV27 and TRBJ2-5, with D uncertain. Trimming shortened V by 3 bases and J by 4 bases, and 9 bases separated the two germline ends. Looked up from germline, CDR1 is MNHEY and CDR2 is SMNVEV (reference sequence). The CDR3 runs 13 residues. The CDR3 region is CASSFGGPETQYF. CDR3 in DNA: TGTGCCAGCAGTTTCGGCGGCCCAGAGACCCAGTACTTC.

The V and J genes are TRBV6-6 and TRBJ2-1; TRBD2 matches at 7 bases. The germline V gene encodes CDR1 MNHNY and CDR2 SVGAGI (reference sequence). The length of the CDR3 is 11 residues. V lost 9 bases, J lost 15 bases, and 11 bases stayed unmatched. This CDR3 is CASYRAGDRFF. The CDR3 nucleotides are TGTGCCAGTTACCGGGCGGGAGATCGGTTCTTC.

The V gene is TRBV2, the J gene TRBJ1-6, with no clear D. The CDR3 spans 11 residues. Germline V lookup: CDR1 SNHLY, CDR2 FYNNEI. Trimming cost V 6 bases and J 7 bases, with 4 bases left between them. In DNA, the CDR3 is TGTGCCAGCAGATCGAATTCACCCCTCCACTTT. Protein: CASRSNSPLHF. Complete variable domain (other parts from reference TRBV2 and TRBJ1-6): EPEVTQTPSHQVTQMGQEVILRCVPISNHLYFYWYRQILGQKVEFLVSFYNNEISEKSEIFDDQFSVERPDGSNFTLKIRSTKLEDSAMYFCASRSNSPLHFGNGTRLTVT.

The chain uses TRBV19 and TRBJ1-1, with D possibly matching TRBD1 (5 bases). CDR1 LNHDA and CDR2 SQIVND come from the germline V gene (reference sequence). Deletions cut 4 bases from V and 5 bases from J, with 14 bases between. This CDR3 has 14 amino acids. The CDR3 here is CASSKTGGWTEAFF. CDR3 sequence (DNA): TGTGCCAGTAGTAAGACGGGGGGATGGACTGAAGCTTTCTTT.

The chain carries TRBV27 and TRBJ2-7, with D perhaps matching TRBD1 (6 bases). Trimming stripped 4 bases from V and 2 bases from J, with 9 bases between. The CDR3 runs 13 residues. CDR1 MNHEY and CDR2 SMNVEV come from the germline V gene (reference sequence). The CDR3, as DNA: TGTGCCAGCAGTTCACAGGGTCCCTACGAGCAGTACTTC. Translating it yields CASSSQGPYEQYF.

The chain recombines TRBV30 with TRBJ2-1; TRBD1 matches 9 bases. The V gene's germline CDR1 is GTSNPN and CDR2 SVGIG (reference sequence). Trimming at V came to 5 bases and at J to 3 bases, leaving 5 bases not matched to a gene. The CDR3 is made up of 14 amino acids. CDR3 sequence reads: CAWERGQGYNEQFF. The CDR3 coding sequence is TGTGCCTGGGAGAGGGGACAGGGCTACAATGAGCAGTTCTTC.

The sample holds a few counts of this clone. The rearrangement links TRBV7-3 to TRBJ1-1, with 8 bases that match TRBD1. CDR3 size: 17 residues. Germline assignment: CDR1 SGHTA and CDR2 FQGTGA. After removal of 5 bases from V and 1 base from J, the junction contained 12 bases not matched to a gene. The CDR3, as DNA: TGTGCCAGCAGCCCCGAATCCAGGGGGCAGGCGAACACTGAAGCTTTCTTT. Its translation is CASSPESRGQANTEAFF.

The rearrangement uses TRBV7-3 and TRBJ2-5; TRBD2 might be the D (6 bases). CDR3 length: 13 amino acids. V lost 5 bases and J lost 2, with 9 bases in between. CDR1 and CDR2 from the germline V gene are SGHTA and FQGTGA. The CDR3 is CASSRGTQETQYF. The CDR3, as DNA: TGTGCCAGCAGCCGCGGGACTCAAGAGACCCAGTACTTC.

V gene TRBV5-6 combines with J gene TRBJ1-6; 8 bases map to TRBD1. This CDR3 spans 15 amino acids. Germline CDR1 and CDR2: SGHDT and YYEEEE. Trimming at V came to 4 bases and at J to 7 bases, leaving 7 bases not matched to a gene. CDR3 DNA sequence: TGTGCCAGCAGCCCCAGGGGGCTCGCCAATTCACCCCTCCACTTT. This translates into CASSPRGLANSPLHF.

With respect to this clone: This same CDR3 is encoded by further DNA sequences in the sample. This sequence joins TRBV7-2 and TRBJ2-7; 14 bases line up with TRBD2. The V gene's germline CDR1 is SGHTA and CDR2 FQGNSA. The CDR3 sequence is 16 residues long. V lost 1 base, J lost 3 bases, and 2 bases stayed unmatched. The CDR3 spells CASSLEGTSGSYEQYF. The CDR3 region has the DNA TGTGCCAGCAGCTTAGAGGGGACTAGCGGGAGCTACGAGCAGTACTTC.

J is TRBJ1-4 and V is TRBV10-2; the match to TRBD1 covers 8 bases. The germline CDR1 and CDR2 sequences are WSHSY and SAAADI. The CDR3 sequence is 16 residues long. J was trimmed by 8 bases and V by 0 bases; bases with no gene match: 8. CDR3 loop: CASSESGSGGGEKLFF. For the CDR3, the DNA is TGCGCCAGCAGTGAGTCGGGGTCAGGGGGCGGCGAAAAACTGTTTTTT.

In its sample, this clone was seen once. The chain employs TRBV11-2 and TRBJ2-7; D perhaps matches TRBD2 (6 bases). This CDR3 region has 15 residues. The germline V gene encodes CDR1 SGHAT and CDR2 FQNNGV. Between the trimmed V and J ends, which lost 0 bases and 3 bases, there was a span of 12 bases. Here the CDR3 reads CASSLDVGGYYEQYF. The CDR3 DNA sequence: TGTGCCAGCAGCTTAGATGTAGGAGGGTACTACGAGCAGTACTTC.

J is TRBJ2-7 and V is TRBV6-5; possibly TRBD2 for D (6 bases). This CDR3 has 15 residues. Germline values: CDR1 MNHEY, CDR2 SVGAGI. The ends were cut back, 6 bases at V and 6 bases at J, with 21 bases in the middle. In DNA form, the CDR3 reads TGTGCCAGCAGCCGAAACGGGGGTTTCCTGGGCGAGCAGTACTTC. It encodes CASSRNGGFLGEQYF.

The chain is built from TRBV6-5 and TRBJ1-5; D may be TRBD1 (5 bases). This CDR3 contains 14 residues. The V end lost 2 bases, the J end lost 5 bases, and 10 bases lay between the germline ends. Per germline, CDR1 MNHEY and CDR2 SVGAGI. CDR3 residues: CASSYPEGDQPQHF. CDR3 coding DNA: TGTGCCAGCAGTTACCCGGAAGGGGATCAGCCCCAGCATTTT.

The CDR3 bases are TGTGCCAGCAGTTTCGAGCGGGAGGATACGCAGTATTTT. This gives the protein CASSFEREDTQYF. This chain links TRBV12-3 or TRBV12-4 with TRBJ2-3; 8 bases match TRBD2. The CDR3 is made up of 13 amino acids. V was pared by 3 bases and J by 6 bases, with 2 bases of the junction left unmatched.

The genes are TRBV29-1 and TRBJ1-4; D call uncertain. Trimming stripped 7 bases from V and 2 bases from J, with 14 bases between. Germline CDR1 is SQVTM and CDR2 is ANQGSEA. CDR3 length equals 14 residues. DNA for the CDR3: TGCAGCGGTGTGGGCGGGCCCACTAATGAAAAACTGTTTTTT. Its translation is CSGVGGPTNEKLFF.

The chain combines TRBV19 with TRBJ1-2; D unresolved. V lost 5 bases and J lost 7, with 14 bases in between. Germline V gene sequence: CDR1 LNHDA, CDR2 SQIVND (reference sequence). The CDR3 length is 13 residues. CDR3 loop: CASSLTPAGGYTF. CDR3 nucleotide sequence: TGTGCCAGTAGTCTCACACCTGCGGGTGGCTACACCTTC.

This clone was picked up one time. The chain combines TRBV20-1 with TRBJ1-2; D not resolved. Trimming removed 3 bases from V and 4 bases from J, with 3 bases in between. CDR3 length: 10 amino acids. Per germline, CDR1 DFQATT and CDR2 SNEGSKA (reference sequence). This CDR3 reads CSARRYGYTF. CDR3 nucleotide sequence: TGCAGTGCTAGGCGCTATGGCTACACCTTC.

This chain connects TRBV18 to TRBJ2-6, with 8 bases fitting TRBD1. CDR1 and CDR2 from the germline V gene are KGHSH and LQKENI. The trim removed 4 bases at V and 2 bases at J, leaving 4 bases unmatched. This CDR3 spans 16 amino acids. The CDR3 spells CASSRDRGAGANVLTF. The CDR3 coding sequence is TGTGCCAGCTCACGAGACAGGGGTGCTGGGGCCAACGTCCTGACTTTC.

CDR3 loop: CATSDSRRESSYNEQFF. CDR3 DNA sequence: TGTGCCACCAGTGACTCTCGGCGGGAGAGCTCCTACAATGAGCAGTTCTTC. The chain links TRBV24-1 to TRBJ2-1; 7 bases line up with TRBD2. This CDR3 has 17 amino acids. Trimming at V came to 4 bases and at J to 0 bases, leaving 8 bases not matched to a gene. Germline CDR1 and CDR2: KGHDR and SFDVKD.

Here the CDR3 reads CASSSWTGAQETQYF. As DNA, the CDR3 is TGTGCCAGTAGCTCATGGACAGGGGCTCAAGAGACCCAGTACTTC. The chain combines TRBV19 with TRBJ2-5, with 9 bases fitting TRBD1. Germline values: CDR1 LNHDA, CDR2 SQIVND (reference sequence). V was clipped by 6 bases and J by 2 bases; unmatched bases: 7. This CDR3 is 15 amino acids long.

V usage is TRBV7-2 and J usage is TRBJ2-2; D not resolved. The CDR3 runs 14 residues. Looked up from germline, CDR1 is SGHTA and CDR2 is FQGNSA. V lost 1 base and J 4 bases, leaving 7 bases between the germline ends. CDR3 amino acids: CASSLVLSTGELFF. CDR3 nucleotides: TGTGCCAGCAGCTTAGTTCTATCCACCGGGGAGCTGTTTTTT.

This clone was observed a single time. The V call is TRBV30, the J call TRBJ1-2; TRBD1 matches at 7 bases. The V gene end was trimmed by 7 bases and the J gene end by 0 bases; junction bases not matched to a gene: 8. Germline V gene sequence: CDR1 GTSNPN, CDR2 SVGIG (reference sequence). The CDR3 is made up of 14 amino acids. The DNA for the CDR3 is TGTGCCTCCACCGACAGGGCCTCTAACTATGGCTACACCTTC. Encoded protein: CASTDRASNYGYTF.

This chain uses TRBV12-3 or TRBV12-4 with TRBJ1-1; the D gene is possibly TRBD1 (5 bases). Trimming cost V 5 bases and J 3 bases, with 10 bases left between them. The CDR3 totals 13 residues. In DNA form, the CDR3 reads TGTGCCAGCAGTGGGTGGGGGGACACTGAAGCTTTCTTT. Translated, it gives CASSGWGDTEAFF.

This chain joins TRBV5-5 and TRBJ2-1; tentatively, D is TRBD2 (6 bases). Germline values: CDR1 SGHKS, CDR2 YYEKEE (reference sequence). The CDR3 has 14 residues. V shed 10 bases and J shed 2 bases, with 16 bases lying between them. DNA for the CDR3: TGTGCCGCTAGGAGGGATCCCGCCTACAATGAGCAGTTCTTC. As protein: CAARRDPAYNEQFF. Using reference TRBV5-5 and TRBJ2-1 for the parts outside the CDR3, the full variable domain is DAGVTQSPTHLIKTRGQQVTLRCSPISGHKSVSWYQQVLGQGPQFIFQYYEKEERGRGNFPDRFSARQFPNYSSELNVNALLLGDSALYLCAARRDPAYNEQFFGPGTRLTVL.

The CDR3 here is CSVVSGSSVGSYNEQFF. CDR3 bases: TGCAGCGTAGTTAGCGGGAGTTCAGTGGGGTCCTACAATGAGCAGTTCTTC. The chain joins TRBV29-1 to TRBJ2-1, with 9 bases fitting TRBD2. The CDR3 contains 17 residues. Germline CDR1 SQVTM, CDR2 ANQGSEA. The J segment lost 1 base and the V segment lost 6 bases, leaving 13 bases of the junction unmatched.